Listed here are 12 T cell receptor beta chains from one sample, sequenced in a study of identical twins (TCRdb year 2016). The method was 5' RACE. These reads were obtained on an Illumina HiSeq 2000. TCRdb's own reprocessing of the public reads used fastp at Q25 and MiXCR and kept productive beta chains. CDR3 protein sequences are deduplicated, and each keeps its most common genes and DNA. Counted in this sample were around 690,000 distinct CDR3 sequences; about 20% of them appeared once. The ten largest clones add up to 4% to 5.5% of the sample. In addition, the sample was reused for a study of T cells expressing NK-cell markers.

Sequenced input: PBMCs. These receptors were taken from a woman aged 18-29 years in good health.

This chain uses TRBV11-2 with TRBJ2-1; no clear D gene. The CDR3 runs to 14 residues. Deletions cut 5 bases from V and 12 bases from J, with 20 bases between. Per the germline V gene, CDR1 is SGHAT and CDR2 is FQNNGV. CDR3 amino acids: CASSPGRFSEAQFF. DNA of the CDR3: TGTGCCAGCAGCCCGGGCCGGTTTAGTGAAGCGCAGTTCTTC. The full variable domain, completed using reference TRBV11-2 and TRBJ2-1, is EAGVAQSPRYKIIEKRQSVAFWCNPISGHATLYWYQQILGQGPKLLIQFQNNGVVDDSQLPKDRFSAERLKGVDSTLKIQPAKLEDSAVYLCASSPGRFSEAQFFGPGTRLTVL.

The rearrangement joins TRBV15 to TRBJ2-3; 9 positions agree with TRBD2. Germline-derived CDR1 and CDR2 are LNHNV and YYDKDF (reference sequence). The ends lost 0 bases at V and 7 bases at J; junction bases unmatched: 5. This CDR3 has 15 residues. In DNA, the CDR3 is TGTGCCACCAGCAGAGAAGGCGGGGGGGCATATACGCAGTATTTT. Translating it yields CATSREGGGAYTQYF.

V gene TRBV7-2 combines with J gene TRBJ2-7; D gene ambiguous. This CDR3 is 14 amino acids long. Germline CDR1 and CDR2: SGHTA and FQGNSA. V gave up 5 bases and J gave up 2 bases, with 13 bases separating them. The CDR3 loop is CASSDTIGPYEQYF. CDR3 bases: TGTGCCAGCAGCGACACTATAGGCCCCTACGAGCAGTACTTC.

This clonotype was counted a few times. CDR3 nucleotide sequence: TGTGCCAGTGGGACAGGGTCCGGGGCCAACGTCCTGACTTTC. It is translated as CASGTGSGANVLTF. V and J are TRBV21-1 and TRBJ2-6; TRBD1, the table's D call, was not compared with the DNA. TRBV21-1 is a documented pseudogene. The CDR3 contains 14 residues.

The J gene is TRBJ2-2, the V gene TRBV6-1; D call uncertain. The V gene's germline CDR1 is MNHNS and CDR2 SASEGT. The CDR3 totals 14 residues. V was cut by 8 bases and J by 3 bases, with 13 bases left in between. Written as DNA, the CDR3 is TGTGCCAGCGCCACGAGGCCTGACACCGGGGAGCTGTTTTTT. Protein sequence: CASATRPDTGELFF.

The chain combines TRBV20-1 with TRBJ2-1; D remains ambiguous. The germline V gene encodes CDR1 DFQATT and CDR2 SNEGSKA (reference sequence). The CDR3 extends over 11 amino acids. V lost 3 bases and J lost 7, with 7 bases in between. The chain's CDR3 is CSASPLNEQFF. CDR3 in DNA: TGCAGTGCTAGCCCCCTTAATGAGCAGTTCTTC.

The chain carries TRBV5-6 and TRBJ1-5, with D unresolved. The germline V gene encodes CDR1 SGHDT and CDR2 YYEEEE. CDR3 length equals 12 residues. Trimming cost V 4 bases and J 6 bases, with 8 bases left between them. CDR3 DNA sequence: TGTGCCAGCAGCACCGCTCTTCAGCCCCAGCATTTT. Protein sequence: CASSTALQPQHF.

The chain uses TRBV12-3 or TRBV12-4 and TRBJ2-7; no clear D. CDR3 length: 14 amino acids. V was clipped by 6 bases and J by 0 bases, with 12 bases between them. DNA of the CDR3: TGTGCCAGCAGCACAGACACGAGCTCCTACGAGCAGTACTTC. It codes for CASSTDTSSYEQYF.

This clonotype was counted only a few times. This chain joins TRBV7-2 and TRBJ2-5; no clear D. Germline lookup yields CDR1 SGHTA and CDR2 FQGNSA. The length of the CDR3 is 15 residues. The V gene lost 0 bases and the J gene lost 3 bases, with 11 bases spanning the gap. The CDR3 sequence: CASSLAGRIEETQYF. DNA of the CDR3: TGTGCCAGCAGCTTAGCTGGGCGGATTGAAGAGACCCAGTACTTC.

This chain connects TRBV18 to TRBJ2-5; 9 bases align to TRBD2. The CDR3 covers 15 residues. Germline CDR1 KGHSH, CDR2 LQKENI. The V gene end was trimmed by 4 bases and the J gene end by 0 bases; junction bases not matched to a gene: 3. The CDR3 loop reads CASSRLAVNQETQYF. The CDR3 nucleotides are TGTGCCAGCTCACGACTAGCGGTGAACCAAGAGACCCAGTACTTC.

This clonotype was observed at least ten times. V usage is TRBV10-3 and J usage is TRBJ2-1; no reliable D call. V dropped 5 bases and J dropped 2 bases, with 10 bases sitting between them. CDR1 and CDR2 (germline): ENHRY, SYGVKD. The CDR3 consists of 14 residues. In nucleotides, the CDR3 is TGTGCCATCAGTCCGGGCTTCCCCTACAATGAGCAGTTCTTC. This codes for CAISPGFPYNEQFF.

The chain has TRBV20-1 and TRBJ2-7; TRBD1 agrees at 8 bases. Germline values: CDR1 DFQATT, CDR2 SNEGSKA (reference sequence). V lost 4 bases to trimming and J lost 1 base; unmatched junction nucleotides: 12. The CDR3 runs 16 residues. CDR3 residues: CSAIQDLQGDSYEQYF. For the CDR3, the DNA is TGCAGTGCTATACAGGACTTACAGGGGGATTCCTACGAGCAGTACTTC.